These 11 T cell receptor beta chains were all obtained from the same sample, sequenced in a study of spatial heterogeneity in lung cancer. Time point noted: blood at routine non-recurrence follow-up after resection. Sequencing of whole RNA from tumor, nontumor lung or frozen PBMC involved no sorting. TCRdb re-called the 5' RACE reads through MiXCR, storing one row per CDR3 protein. Of some 120,000 distinct CDR3 sequences in the sample, 9.5% to 15% are singletons; the top ten hold 16%. Sequenced material: PBMCs, taken at follow-up. Receptor source: a male donor with early-stage non-small cell lung cancer.

The chain recombines TRBV12-3 or TRBV12-4 with TRBJ2-1; D is ambiguous. V dropped 3 bases and J dropped 15 bases, with 15 bases sitting between them. The CDR3 length is 12 residues. The CDR3 DNA reads TGTGCCAGCAGTTTGTGGCAGAGAACACCGTTCTTC. Translating it yields CASSLWQRTPFF.

The sample holds a few counts of this clonotype. This sequence joins TRBV9 and TRBJ1-5, with a tentative D call TRBD1 (5 bases). This CDR3 is 13 amino acids long. Germline CDR1 SGDLS, CDR2 YYNGEE. Trimming cost V 0 bases and J 7 bases, with 8 bases left between them. CDR3 region: CASSVAEGQPQHF. The CDR3 DNA reads TGTGCCAGCAGCGTAGCTGAGGGGCAGCCCCAGCATTTT.

This clonotype was recorded a few times. The V call is TRBV6-5, the J call TRBJ2-2, with D possibly being TRBD1 (6 bases). Per the germline V gene, CDR1 is MNHEY and CDR2 is SVGAGI. The CDR3 runs to 14 residues. V was clipped by 2 bases and J by 4 bases, with 8 bases between them. The DNA for the CDR3 is TGTGCCAGCAGTTACACAGGGTCCACCGGGGAGCTGTTTTTT. It yields the protein CASSYTGSTGELFF.

To note about this clonotype: Germline is not matched at one junction end, which may reflect a read error. The chain has TRBV19 and TRBJ2-6; the D gene is possibly TRBD1 (5 bases). The germline V gene has CDR1 LNHDA and CDR2 SQIVND (reference sequence). The CDR3 length is 14 residues. The CDR3 DNA is TGTGCCACCGGCCTTAGCTCTGGGGCCAACGTCCCGACTTTC. Translating gives CATGLSSGANVPTF. The full variable domain, in which reference TRBV19 and TRBJ2-6 provide the parts outside the CDR3, is DGGITQSPKYLFRKEGQNVTLSCEQNLNHDAMYWYRQDPGQGLRLIYYSQIVNDFQKGDIAEGYSVSREKKESFPLTVTSAQKNPTAFYLCATGLSSGANVPTFGAGSRLTVL.

The chain joins TRBV7-6 to TRBJ2-5, with D unresolved. Trimming cost V 5 bases and J 6 bases, with 10 bases left between them. Germline V gives CDR1 SGHVS, CDR2 FNYEAQ. CDR3 length equals 12 residues. The CDR3 loop reads CASSRDPKTQYF. DNA for the CDR3: TGTGCCAGCAGCCGCGACCCAAAGACCCAGTACTTC.

This clonotype showed up just once. J is TRBJ2-1 and V is TRBV7-2, with 8 bases fitting TRBD2. CDR3 length: 16 amino acids. V dropped 6 bases and J dropped 3; count of bases not matched to a gene: 10. Germline V gene data show CDR1 as SGHTA and CDR2 as FQGNSA. The CDR3 DNA follows: TGTGCCAGCAGTACCTCCCCGGGGGGGTTCTACAATGAGCAGTTCTTC. Protein sequence: CASSTSPGGFYNEQFF.

In this sample, this clonotype turned up a few times. This rearrangement joins TRBV28 to TRBJ1-1; TRBD1 is a possible D gene (5 bases). Germline assignment: CDR1 MDHEN and CDR2 SYDVKM. The CDR3 has 13 residues. Trimming shortened V by 7 bases and J by 0 bases, and 9 bases separated the two germline ends. The CDR3 reads CASKLQVNTEAFF. CDR3 DNA: TGTGCCAGCAAGTTACAGGTGAACACTGAAGCTTTCTTT. Full variable domain (remainder filled in from reference TRBV28 and TRBJ1-1): DVKVTQSSRYLVKRTGEKVFLECVQDMDHENMFWYRQDPGLGLRLIYFSYDVKMKEKGDIPEGYSVSREKKERFSLILESASTNQTSMYLCASKLQVNTEAFFGQGTRLTVV.

This clonotype came up many times. The chain carries TRBV19 and TRBJ2-2, with 8 bases lining up with TRBD2. This CDR3 has 15 amino acids. V dropped 9 bases and J dropped 6; count of bases not matched to a gene: 12. The V gene's germline CDR1 is LNHDA and CDR2 SQIVND (reference sequence). The CDR3 here is CASKTGLAGAGELFF. The CDR3 DNA sequence: TGTGCCAGCAAAACCGGCCTAGCGGGCGCCGGGGAGCTGTTTTTT.

The chain is built from TRBV10-3 and TRBJ2-3; 7 bases line up with TRBD2. The CDR3 contains 14 residues. After removal of 3 bases from V and 6 bases from J, the junction contained 6 bases not matched to a gene. Germline CDR1 and CDR2: ENHRY and SYGVKD. CDR3 loop: CAISERLAGDTQYF. In DNA form, the CDR3 reads TGTGCCATCAGTGAAAGACTAGCTGGTGATACGCAGTATTTT.

This clonotype was seen repeatedly, ten times or more. The CDR3: CSAGSSGANVLTF. CDR3 in DNA: TGCAGTGCCGGCAGCTCTGGGGCCAACGTCCTGACTTTC. The chain is built from TRBV20-1 and TRBJ2-6, with D hard to call. Between the trimmed V and J ends, which lost 6 bases and 0 bases, there was a span of 6 bases. The CDR3 covers 13 residues. Germline V CDR1 and CDR2: DFQATT, SNEGSKA (reference sequence).

This rearrangement joins TRBV5-1 to TRBJ1-1; tentative D call: TRBD1 (5 bases). V gave up 5 bases and J gave up 1 base, with 9 bases separating them. Germline V gene sequence: CDR1 SGHRS, CDR2 YFSETQ. The CDR3 spans 13 residues. DNA of the CDR3: TGCGCCAGCAGGTGGGGGGAGAACACTGAAGCTTTCTTT. This encodes CASRWGENTEAFF.